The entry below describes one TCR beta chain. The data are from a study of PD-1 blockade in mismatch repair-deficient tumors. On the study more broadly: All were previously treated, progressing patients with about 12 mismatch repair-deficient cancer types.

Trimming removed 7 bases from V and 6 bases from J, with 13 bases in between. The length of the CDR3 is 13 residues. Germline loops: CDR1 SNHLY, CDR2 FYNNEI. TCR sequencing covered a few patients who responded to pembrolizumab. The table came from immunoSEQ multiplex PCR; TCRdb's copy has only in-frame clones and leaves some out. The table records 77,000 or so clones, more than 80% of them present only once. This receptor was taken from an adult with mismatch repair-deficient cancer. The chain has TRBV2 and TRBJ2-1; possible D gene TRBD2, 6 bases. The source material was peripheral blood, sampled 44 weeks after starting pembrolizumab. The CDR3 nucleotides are TGTGCCAGCACGGGACTGGGCGCCAATGAGCAGTTCTTC. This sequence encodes CASTGLGANEQFF.